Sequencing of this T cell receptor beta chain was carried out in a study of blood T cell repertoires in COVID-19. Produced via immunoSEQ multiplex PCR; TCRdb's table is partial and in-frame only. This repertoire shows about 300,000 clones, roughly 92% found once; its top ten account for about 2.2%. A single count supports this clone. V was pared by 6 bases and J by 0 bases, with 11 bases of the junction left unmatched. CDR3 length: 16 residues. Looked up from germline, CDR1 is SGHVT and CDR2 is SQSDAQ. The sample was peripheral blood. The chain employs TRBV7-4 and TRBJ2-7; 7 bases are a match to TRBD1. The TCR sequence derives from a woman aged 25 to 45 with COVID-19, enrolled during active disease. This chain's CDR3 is CASSPWVGGGSYEQYF. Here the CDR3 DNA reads TGTGCCAGCAGTCCCTGGGTAGGGGGCGGCTCCTACGAGCAGTACTTC. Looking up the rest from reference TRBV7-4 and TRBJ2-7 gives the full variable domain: GAGVSQSPRYKVAKRGRDVALRCDSISGHVTLYWYRQTLGQGSEVLTYSQSDAQRDKSGRPSGRFSAERPERSVSTLKIQRTEQGDSAVYLCASSPWVGGGSYEQYFGPGTRLTVT.